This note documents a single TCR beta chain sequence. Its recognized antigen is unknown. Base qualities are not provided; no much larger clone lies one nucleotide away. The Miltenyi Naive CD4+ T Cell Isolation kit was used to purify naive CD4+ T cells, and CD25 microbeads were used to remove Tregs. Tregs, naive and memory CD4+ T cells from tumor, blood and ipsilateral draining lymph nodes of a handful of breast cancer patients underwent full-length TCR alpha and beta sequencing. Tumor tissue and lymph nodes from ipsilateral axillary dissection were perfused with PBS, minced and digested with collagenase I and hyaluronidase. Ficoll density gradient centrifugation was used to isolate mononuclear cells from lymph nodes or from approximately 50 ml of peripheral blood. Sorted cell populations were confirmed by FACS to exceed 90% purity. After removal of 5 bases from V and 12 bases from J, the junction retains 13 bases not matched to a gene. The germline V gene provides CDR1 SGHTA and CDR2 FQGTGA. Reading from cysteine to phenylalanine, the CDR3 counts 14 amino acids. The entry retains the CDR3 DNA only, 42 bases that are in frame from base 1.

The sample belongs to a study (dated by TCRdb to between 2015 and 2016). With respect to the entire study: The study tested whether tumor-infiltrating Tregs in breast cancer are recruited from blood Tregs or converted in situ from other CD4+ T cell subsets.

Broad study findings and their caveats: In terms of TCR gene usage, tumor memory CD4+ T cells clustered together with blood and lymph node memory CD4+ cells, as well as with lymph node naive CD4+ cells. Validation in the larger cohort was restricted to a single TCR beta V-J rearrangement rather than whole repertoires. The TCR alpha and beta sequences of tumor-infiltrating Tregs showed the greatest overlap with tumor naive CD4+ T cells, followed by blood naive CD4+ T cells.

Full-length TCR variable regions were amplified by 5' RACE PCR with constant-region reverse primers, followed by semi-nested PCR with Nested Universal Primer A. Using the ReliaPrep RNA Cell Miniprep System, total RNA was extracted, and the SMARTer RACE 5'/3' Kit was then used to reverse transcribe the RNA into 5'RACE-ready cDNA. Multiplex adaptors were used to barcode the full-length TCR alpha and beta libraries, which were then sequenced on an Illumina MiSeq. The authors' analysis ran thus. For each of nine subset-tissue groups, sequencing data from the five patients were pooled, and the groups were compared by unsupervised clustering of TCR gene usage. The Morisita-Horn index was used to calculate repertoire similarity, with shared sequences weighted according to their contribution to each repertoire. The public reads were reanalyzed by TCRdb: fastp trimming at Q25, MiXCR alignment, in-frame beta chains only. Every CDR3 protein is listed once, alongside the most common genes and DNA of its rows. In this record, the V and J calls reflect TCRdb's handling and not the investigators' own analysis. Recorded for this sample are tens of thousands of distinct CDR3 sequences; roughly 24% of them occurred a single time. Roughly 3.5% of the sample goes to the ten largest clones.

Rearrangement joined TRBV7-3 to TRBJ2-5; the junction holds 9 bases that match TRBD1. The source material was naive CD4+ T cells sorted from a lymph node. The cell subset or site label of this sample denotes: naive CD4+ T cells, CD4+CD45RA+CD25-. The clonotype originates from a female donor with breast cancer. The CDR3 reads CASSPDRGSSYKYF. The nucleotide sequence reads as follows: TGTGCCAGCAGCCCCGACAGGGGGTCGTCATATAAGTACTTC. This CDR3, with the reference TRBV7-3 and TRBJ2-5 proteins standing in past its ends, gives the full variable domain GAGVSQTPSNKVTEKGKYVELRCDPISGHTALYWYRQSLGQGPEFLIYFQGTGAADDSGLPNDRFFAVRPEGSVSTLKIQRTERGDSAVYLCASSPDRGSSYKYFGPGTRLLVL.